This T cell receptor (beta chain) was recovered during a study of beta chain features in type 1 diabetes. Study-wide points: Type 1 diabetes patients had VDJ junctions that carried fewer insertions and more deletions.

The isolated RNA, all of it, was reverse transcribed, so expressed TCRB transcripts were what got sequenced. TCRdb's copy holds only in-frame clones and misses some; the assay was immunoSEQ multiplex PCR. The profile covers fewer than 250,000 clones, with 9% to 10% appearing a single time and under 0.045% taken by the ten largest. The V segment lost 5 bases and the J segment 5 bases; nucleotides outside the gene matches: 13. CDR1 is LNHDA, CDR2 SQIVND, per germline (reference sequence). The CDR3 has 17 amino acids. A CD45RO/CCR7/CD25/CD127/CD95/CD27 panel sorted naive, central memory, regulatory and stem cell-like memory CD4+ cells. Populations isolated by sorting all had purity greater than 95%. A note on this clone: Its antigen remains unknown.

This sequence originates from a woman under 30 in good health. Sequencing used naive CD4+ T cells from blood. J is TRBJ2-5 and V is TRBV19; 11 bases agree with TRBD1. The CDR3 bases are TGTGCCAGTAGTTCGAAGGGCGGGACAGGGGGTTTTGAGACCCAGTACTTC. This sequence encodes CASSSKGGTGGFETQYF. Full variable domain (outside the CDR3, taken from reference TRBV19 and TRBJ2-5): DGGITQSPKYLFRKEGQNVTLSCEQNLNHDAMYWYRQDPGQGLRLIYYSQIVNDFQKGDIAEGYSVSREKKESFPLTVTSAQKNPTAFYLCASSSKGGTGGFETQYFGPGTRLLVL.